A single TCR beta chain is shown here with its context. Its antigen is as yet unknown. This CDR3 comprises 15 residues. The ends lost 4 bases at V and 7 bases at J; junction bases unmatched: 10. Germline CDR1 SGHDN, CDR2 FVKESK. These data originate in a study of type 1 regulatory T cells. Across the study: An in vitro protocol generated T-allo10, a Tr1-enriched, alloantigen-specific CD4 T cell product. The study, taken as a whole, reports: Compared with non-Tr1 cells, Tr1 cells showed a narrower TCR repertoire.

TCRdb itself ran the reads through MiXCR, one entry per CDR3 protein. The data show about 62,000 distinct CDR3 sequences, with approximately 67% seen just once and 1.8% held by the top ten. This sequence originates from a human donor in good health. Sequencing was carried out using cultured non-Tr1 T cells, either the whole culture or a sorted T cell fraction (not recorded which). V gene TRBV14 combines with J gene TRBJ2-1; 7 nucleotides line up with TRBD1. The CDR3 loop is CASSPTGAGGNEQFF. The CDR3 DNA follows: TGTGCCAGCAGCCCTACAGGGGCAGGTGGGAATGAGCAGTTCTTC.